This entry lists 20 T cell receptor beta chains sequenced from one sample in a study of T cells in localized non-small cell lung cancer. Data came from immunoSEQ multiplex PCR; TCRdb stores just in-frame clones and leaves some out. The sample includes approximately 64,000 clones, 90% of them seen just once. Specimen: peripheral blood, collected before any cancer treatment. The receptor source for this set is a woman aged 35-75 years with stage I lung adenocarcinoma.

The J gene is TRBJ2-7, the V gene TRBV28; D unresolved. The V end was cut by 5 bases, the J end by 4 bases, with 9 bases between. The germline CDR1 and CDR2 sequences are MDHEN and SYDVKM. The CDR3 is made up of 12 amino acids. The CDR3 is CASSIQSYEQYF. The CDR3 nucleotides are TGTGCCAGCAGTATACAGTCTTACGAGCAGTACTTC.

The rearrangement joins TRBV30 to TRBJ2-3, with D hard to call. V was trimmed by 0 bases and J by 2 bases, leaving 3 bases between them. Germline V gene lookup returns CDR1 GTSNPN and CDR2 SVGIG (reference sequence). CDR3 size: 12 residues. CDR3 region: CAWSVLTDTQYF. The CDR3 DNA reads TGTGCCTGGAGTGTACTCACAGATACGCAGTATTTT.

The rearrangement joins TRBV9 to TRBJ2-5; D is possibly TRBD2 (7 bases). The CDR3 extends over 15 amino acids. The V and J ends lost 0 bases and 5 bases respectively, with 14 bases between them. Germline CDR1 reads SGDLS; CDR2 reads YYNGEE. This chain's CDR3 is CASSVDRGAGETQYF. CDR3 nucleotides: TGTGCCAGCAGCGTAGACCGGGGGGCGGGTGAGACCCAGTACTTC.

V usage is TRBV28 and J usage is TRBJ1-5, with 7 positions matching TRBD1. The CDR3 length is 16 residues. CDR1 and CDR2 from the germline V gene are MDHEN and SYDVKM. The ends lost 4 bases at V and 0 bases at J; junction bases unmatched: 6. The CDR3 region has the DNA TGTGCCAGCAGTTATGCAGGGGGTGGTAGCAATCAGCCCCAGCATTTT. It encodes CASSYAGGGSNQPQHF.

This clone came up a few times. The chain uses TRBV4-2 and TRBJ2-2; a possible D gene is TRBD2 (5 bases). The CDR3 extends over 15 amino acids. V was trimmed by 0 bases and J by 4 bases, leaving 9 bases between them. Germline V gives CDR1 LGHNA, CDR2 YNFKEQ. As DNA, the CDR3 is TGTGCCAGCAGCCAAGATGGACTTTCCACCGGGGAGCTGTTTTTT. It yields the protein CASSQDGLSTGELFF.

The rearrangement uses TRBV2 and TRBJ1-1; no clear D gene. V was shortened by 3 bases and J by 1 base, with 6 bases between the two germline ends. This CDR3 is built from 13 residues. Germline V gene lookup returns CDR1 SNHLY and CDR2 FYNNEI. CDR3 sequence: CASSDPPNTEAFF. In nucleotides, the CDR3 is TGTGCCAGCAGTGACCCCCCGAACACTGAAGCTTTCTTT. The variable domain in full, with the rest retrieved from reference TRBV2 and TRBJ1-1, is EPEVTQTPSHQVTQMGQEVILRCVPISNHLYFYWYRQILGQKVEFLVSFYNNEISEKSEIFDDQFSVERPDGSNFTLKIRSTKLEDSAMYFCASSDPPNTEAFFGQGTRLTVV.

The V and J genes are TRBV6-5 and TRBJ2-3; D uncertain. The CDR3 extends over 15 amino acids. Germline-derived CDR1 and CDR2 are MNHEY and SVGAGI. Trimming cost V 8 bases and J 2 bases, with 17 bases left between them. The CDR3 loop is CASQKLGRNTDTQYF. The CDR3 DNA sequence: TGTGCCAGCCAAAAGTTGGGTCGAAACACAGATACGCAGTATTTT.

The chain carries TRBV5-1 and TRBJ2-1; 7 positions match TRBD1. The CDR3 totals 16 residues. In germline, CDR1 is SGHRS, CDR2 YFSETQ. Trimming cost V 2 bases and J 3 bases; bases outside gene matches: 8. Here the CDR3 DNA reads TGCGCCAGCAGCTTCGTGGCTGGGACAGACTACAATGAGCAGTTCTTC. Translating gives CASSFVAGTDYNEQFF.

The chain links TRBV10-3 to TRBJ1-2; D gene unclear. The germline V gene has CDR1 ENHRY and CDR2 SYGVKD. Trimming shortened V by 4 bases and J by 2 bases, and 11 bases separated the two germline ends. The CDR3 consists of 14 residues. CDR3: CAISGGSMNYGYTF. CDR3 nucleotide sequence: TGTGCCATCAGTGGAGGCAGTATGAACTATGGCTACACCTTC.

The rearrangement links TRBV7-3 to TRBJ2-1; D uncertain. V was shortened by 2 bases and J by 7 bases, with 12 bases between the two germline ends. Looked up from germline, CDR1 is SGHTA and CDR2 is FQGTGA. The length of the CDR3 is 14 residues. CDR3 sequence reads: CASSLDWGSNEQFF. The CDR3, as DNA: TGTGCCAGCAGCTTAGATTGGGGTTCGAATGAGCAGTTCTTC.

The J gene is TRBJ1-6, the V gene TRBV2; D is unresolved. The V end was cut by 3 bases, the J end by 0 bases, with 6 bases between. The V gene's germline CDR1 is SNHLY and CDR2 FYNNEI. The CDR3 sequence is 15 residues long. This CDR3 reads CASSDQSSYNSPLHF. Here the CDR3 DNA reads TGTGCCAGCAGTGACCAGTCCTCCTATAATTCACCCCTCCACTTT.

This rearrangement joins TRBV14 to TRBJ1-2; D perhaps matches TRBD1 (6 bases). The CDR3 contains 12 residues. Trimming cost V 4 bases and J 8 bases, with 11 bases left between them. Germline V lookup: CDR1 SGHDN, CDR2 FVKESK. DNA of the CDR3: TGTGCCAGCAGCCCGGGGGCGAGGGGCTACACCTTC. This translates into CASSPGARGYTF. The complete variable domain, with remaining parts taken from reference TRBV14 and TRBJ1-2, reads EAGVTQFPSHSVIEKGQTVTLRCDPISGHDNLYWYRRVMGKEIKFLLHFVKESKQDESGMPNNRFLAERTGGTYSTLKVQPAELEDSGVYFCASSPGARGYTFGSGTRLTVV.

V and J are TRBV5-1 and TRBJ1-2; 10 bases are a match to TRBD1. After removal of 0 bases from V and 7 bases from J, the junction contained 6 bases not matched to a gene. CDR3 length: 15 residues. Germline V gives CDR1 SGHRS, CDR2 YFSETQ. This CDR3 is CASSLAGTGAFGYTF. CDR3 nucleotide sequence: TGCGCCAGCAGCTTGGCCGGGACAGGGGCGTTTGGCTACACCTTC. Complete variable domain (other parts from reference TRBV5-1 and TRBJ1-2): KAGVTQTPRYLIKTRGQQVTLSCSPISGHRSVSWYQQTPGQGLQFLFEYFSETQRNKGNFPGRFSGRQFSNSRSEMNVSTLELGDSALYLCASSLAGTGAFGYTFGSGTRLTVV.

The CDR3 here is CASSLIGTRNPGELFF. The CDR3 nucleotides are TGTGCCAGCAGCTTAATAGGGACTAGAAATCCCGGGGAGCTGTTTTTT. The chain links TRBV7-3 to TRBJ2-2; TRBD2 aligns across 8 bases. This CDR3 is built from 16 residues. The germline V gene has CDR1 SGHTA and CDR2 FQGTGA. The ends lost 1 base at V and 6 bases at J; junction bases unmatched: 7.

This clone appeared once. V is TRBV10-3 and J is TRBJ2-3; the D is unclear. Germline loops: CDR1 ENHRY, CDR2 SYGVKD. V lost 0 bases, J lost 8 bases, and 12 bases lay in between. This CDR3 has 14 residues. The CDR3 here is CAISESRQTATQYF. In DNA form, the CDR3 reads TGTGCCATCAGTGAGTCCCGGCAGACGGCTACGCAGTATTTT.

The genes are TRBV2 and TRBJ2-7; D is unresolved. The CDR3 is 14 amino acids. Trimming took off 2 bases at V and 3 bases at J, with 11 bases between the two ends. In germline, CDR1 is SNHLY, CDR2 FYNNEI. As DNA, the CDR3 is TGTGCCAGCAGTGAAAAGGGCGACTTCTACGAGCAGTACTTC. Encoded protein: CASSEKGDFYEQYF.

The rearrangement links TRBV5-4 to TRBJ2-1, with 14 bases fitting TRBD2. The germline V gene encodes CDR1 SGHNT and CDR2 YYREEE (reference sequence). The CDR3 runs to 17 residues. J was trimmed by 6 bases and V by 4 bases; bases with no gene match: 9. The CDR3 DNA reads as TGTGCCAGCAGCCAAGGACTAGCGGGAGGTTTGTTCAATGAGCAGTTCTTC. Translation gives CASSQGLAGGLFNEQFF. The entire variable domain, with the rest obtained from reference TRBV5-4 and TRBJ2-1, is as follows: ETGVTQSPTHLIKTRGQQVTLRCSSQSGHNTVSWYQQALGQGPQFIFQYYREEENGRGNFPPRFSGLQFPNYSSELNVNALELDDSALYLCASSQGLAGGLFNEQFFGPGTRLTVL.

The chain carries TRBV7-2 and TRBJ2-7; 14 bases are a match to TRBD2. CDR3 length: 13 amino acids. Germline CDR1 is SGHTA and CDR2 is FQGNSA. Trimming cost V 4 bases and J 12 bases; bases outside gene matches: 5. The DNA for the CDR3 is TGTGCCAGCAGCTATGGACTAGCGGGAGGTCTGTACTTC. It translates to CASSYGLAGGLYF.

The V and J genes are TRBV30 and TRBJ1-1; the D gene is possibly TRBD1 (6 bases). The CDR3 covers 12 residues. V lost 4 bases and J lost 6, with 12 bases in between. The germline V gene has CDR1 GTSNPN and CDR2 SVGIG (reference sequence). The CDR3 region is CAWTRGGAEAFF. For the CDR3, the DNA is TGTGCCTGGACTAGGGGGGGAGCTGAAGCTTTCTTT.

V usage is TRBV6-6 and J usage is TRBJ1-4; no definite D call. Germline V gene data show CDR1 as MNHNY and CDR2 as SVGAGI (reference sequence). V was clipped by 7 bases and J by 3 bases, with 12 bases between them. This CDR3 region has 14 residues. The DNA of the CDR3 is TGTGCCAGCACCCGGGAGAGGGCTAATGAAAAACTGTTTTTT. It translates to CASTRERANEKLFF.